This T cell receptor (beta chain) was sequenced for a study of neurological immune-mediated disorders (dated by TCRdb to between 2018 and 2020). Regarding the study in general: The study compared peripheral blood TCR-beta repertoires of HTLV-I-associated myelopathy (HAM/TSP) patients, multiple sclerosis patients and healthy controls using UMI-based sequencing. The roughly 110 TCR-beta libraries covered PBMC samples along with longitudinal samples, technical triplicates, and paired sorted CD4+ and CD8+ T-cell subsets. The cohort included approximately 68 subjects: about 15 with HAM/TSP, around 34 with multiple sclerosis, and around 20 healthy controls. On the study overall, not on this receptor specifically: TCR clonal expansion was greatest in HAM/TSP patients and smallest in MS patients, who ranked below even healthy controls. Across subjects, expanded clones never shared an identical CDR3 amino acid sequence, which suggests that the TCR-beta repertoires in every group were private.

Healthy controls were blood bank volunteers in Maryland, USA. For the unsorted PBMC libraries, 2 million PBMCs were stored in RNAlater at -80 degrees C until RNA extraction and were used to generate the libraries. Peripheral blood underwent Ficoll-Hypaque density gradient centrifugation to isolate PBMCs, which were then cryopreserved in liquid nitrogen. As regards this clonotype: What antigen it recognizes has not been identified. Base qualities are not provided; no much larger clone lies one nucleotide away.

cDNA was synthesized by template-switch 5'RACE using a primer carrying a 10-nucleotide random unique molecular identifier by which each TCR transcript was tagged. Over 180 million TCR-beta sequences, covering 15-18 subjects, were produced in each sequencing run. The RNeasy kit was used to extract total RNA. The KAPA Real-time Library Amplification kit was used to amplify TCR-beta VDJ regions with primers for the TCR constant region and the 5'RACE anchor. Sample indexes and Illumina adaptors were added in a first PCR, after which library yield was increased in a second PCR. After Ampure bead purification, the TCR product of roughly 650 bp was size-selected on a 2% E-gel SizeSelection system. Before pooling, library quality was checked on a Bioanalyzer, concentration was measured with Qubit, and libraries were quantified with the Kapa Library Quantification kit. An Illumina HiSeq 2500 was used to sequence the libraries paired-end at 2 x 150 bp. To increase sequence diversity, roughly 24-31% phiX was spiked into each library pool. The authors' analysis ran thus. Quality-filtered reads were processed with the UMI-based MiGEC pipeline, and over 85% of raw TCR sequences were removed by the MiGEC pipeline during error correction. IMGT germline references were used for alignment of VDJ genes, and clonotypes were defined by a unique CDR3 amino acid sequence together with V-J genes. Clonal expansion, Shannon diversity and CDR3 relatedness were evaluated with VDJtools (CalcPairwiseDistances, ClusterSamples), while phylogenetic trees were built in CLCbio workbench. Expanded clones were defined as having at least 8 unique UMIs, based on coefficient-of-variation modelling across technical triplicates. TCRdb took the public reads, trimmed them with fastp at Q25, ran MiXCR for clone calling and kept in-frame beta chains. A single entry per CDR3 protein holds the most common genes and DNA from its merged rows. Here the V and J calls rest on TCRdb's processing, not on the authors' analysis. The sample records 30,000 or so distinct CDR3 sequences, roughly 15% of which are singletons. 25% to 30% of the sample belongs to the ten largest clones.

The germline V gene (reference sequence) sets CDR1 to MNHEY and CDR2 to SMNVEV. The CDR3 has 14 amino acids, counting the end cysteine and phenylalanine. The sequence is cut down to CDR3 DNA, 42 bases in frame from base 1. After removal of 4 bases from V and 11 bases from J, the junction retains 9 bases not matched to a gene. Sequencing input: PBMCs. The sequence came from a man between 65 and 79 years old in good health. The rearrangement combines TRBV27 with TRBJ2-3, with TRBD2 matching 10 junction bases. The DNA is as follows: TGTGCCAGCAGTTCTGCACTAGCGGGGTTCGAGCAGTATTTT. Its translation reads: CASSSALAGFEQYF.